These 7 T cell receptor beta chains came from one sample sequenced in a study of control samples from healthy donors and cancer patients. Using immunoSEQ multiplex PCR, the repertoire was profiled, and TCRdb retains in-frame clones only, with some absent. Of about 73,000 clones in the sample, about 93% are singletons; the top ten hold roughly 6.2%. Sequenced input: blood. The receptors here all came from a woman aged 40 to 55 in good health.

This clone was seen only once. J is TRBJ2-2 and V is TRBV4-2; tentatively, D is TRBD1 (5 bases). The germline CDR1 and CDR2 sequences are LGHNA and YNFKEQ. The CDR3 length is 17 residues. The ends were cut back, 0 bases at V and 3 bases at J, with 14 bases in the middle. The CDR3 reads CASSQEGVGVYTGELFF. The CDR3 DNA sequence: TGTGCCAGCAGCCAAGAAGGGGTAGGGGTGTACACCGGGGAGCTGTTTTTT.

The table lists this clone with a count of one. The CDR3 bases are TGTGCCAGCAGTTCTCGCCCCCCGGGACTAGCGGCTAGCTCCTACAATGAGCAGTTCTTC. Amino acids: CASSSRPPGLAASSYNEQFF. J is TRBJ2-1 and V is TRBV27, with TRBD2 matching over 11 bases. The CDR3 is 20 amino acids. Per germline, CDR1 MNHEY and CDR2 SMNVEV (reference sequence). Germline trimming cut 4 bases from V and 0 bases from J; bases unmatched to any gene: 14.

This clone was picked up a small number of times. The DNA for the CDR3 is TGTGCCAGCAGTGATATTGGGACAGGGGTCAACAATGAGCAGTTCTTC. Its protein product is CASSDIGTGVNNEQFF. This rearrangement joins TRBV6-1 to TRBJ2-1; TRBD1 agrees at 10 bases. V gave up 3 bases and J gave up 5 bases; unmatched junction bases: 7. Germline CDR1 and CDR2: MNHNS and SASEGT. The CDR3 loop spans 16 amino acids.

This clone showed up just a few times. The identical CDR3 is also encoded by other nucleotide sequences in the sample. The chain combines TRBV28 with TRBJ1-4; 8 bases are a match to TRBD1. The CDR3 has 15 amino acids. The V gene's germline CDR1 is MDHEN and CDR2 SYDVKM. The V and J ends lost 6 bases and 4 bases, in that order; junction bases with no gene match: 7. The CDR3: CASREGQVVNEKLFF. The CDR3 coding sequence is TGTGCCAGCAGGGAGGGACAGGTGGTTAATGAAAAACTGTTTTTT.

The chain carries TRBV18 and TRBJ2-7, with a tentative D call TRBD1 (6 bases). V lost 0 bases, J lost 0 bases, and 9 bases lay in between. Germline CDR1 KGHSH, CDR2 LQKENI. The length of the CDR3 is 15 residues. In DNA form, the CDR3 reads TGTGCCAGCTCACCACCGGGACATCACTCCTACGAGCAGTACTTC. Translated, it gives CASSPPGHHSYEQYF.

The rearrangement joins TRBV19 to TRBJ1-3, with D maybe TRBD1 (5 bases). This CDR3 has 13 residues. The germline CDR1 and CDR2 sequences are LNHDA and SQIVND (reference sequence). The V gene lost 6 bases and the J gene lost 2 bases, with 8 bases spanning the gap. For the CDR3, the DNA is TGTGCCAGTAGGACAGATCCTGGAAACACCATATATTTT. It codes for CASRTDPGNTIYF.

This chain connects TRBV9 to TRBJ2-5, with TRBD1 matching over 8 bases. V gave up 1 base and J gave up 2 bases; unmatched junction bases: 16. Germline V lookup: CDR1 SGDLS, CDR2 YYNGEE. CDR3 size: 19 residues. CDR3 nucleotides: TGTGCCAGCAGCGTATCCCACCCCGGACAGGGCGGGCCTCAAGAGACCCAGTACTTC. This translates into CASSVSHPGQGGPQETQYF.